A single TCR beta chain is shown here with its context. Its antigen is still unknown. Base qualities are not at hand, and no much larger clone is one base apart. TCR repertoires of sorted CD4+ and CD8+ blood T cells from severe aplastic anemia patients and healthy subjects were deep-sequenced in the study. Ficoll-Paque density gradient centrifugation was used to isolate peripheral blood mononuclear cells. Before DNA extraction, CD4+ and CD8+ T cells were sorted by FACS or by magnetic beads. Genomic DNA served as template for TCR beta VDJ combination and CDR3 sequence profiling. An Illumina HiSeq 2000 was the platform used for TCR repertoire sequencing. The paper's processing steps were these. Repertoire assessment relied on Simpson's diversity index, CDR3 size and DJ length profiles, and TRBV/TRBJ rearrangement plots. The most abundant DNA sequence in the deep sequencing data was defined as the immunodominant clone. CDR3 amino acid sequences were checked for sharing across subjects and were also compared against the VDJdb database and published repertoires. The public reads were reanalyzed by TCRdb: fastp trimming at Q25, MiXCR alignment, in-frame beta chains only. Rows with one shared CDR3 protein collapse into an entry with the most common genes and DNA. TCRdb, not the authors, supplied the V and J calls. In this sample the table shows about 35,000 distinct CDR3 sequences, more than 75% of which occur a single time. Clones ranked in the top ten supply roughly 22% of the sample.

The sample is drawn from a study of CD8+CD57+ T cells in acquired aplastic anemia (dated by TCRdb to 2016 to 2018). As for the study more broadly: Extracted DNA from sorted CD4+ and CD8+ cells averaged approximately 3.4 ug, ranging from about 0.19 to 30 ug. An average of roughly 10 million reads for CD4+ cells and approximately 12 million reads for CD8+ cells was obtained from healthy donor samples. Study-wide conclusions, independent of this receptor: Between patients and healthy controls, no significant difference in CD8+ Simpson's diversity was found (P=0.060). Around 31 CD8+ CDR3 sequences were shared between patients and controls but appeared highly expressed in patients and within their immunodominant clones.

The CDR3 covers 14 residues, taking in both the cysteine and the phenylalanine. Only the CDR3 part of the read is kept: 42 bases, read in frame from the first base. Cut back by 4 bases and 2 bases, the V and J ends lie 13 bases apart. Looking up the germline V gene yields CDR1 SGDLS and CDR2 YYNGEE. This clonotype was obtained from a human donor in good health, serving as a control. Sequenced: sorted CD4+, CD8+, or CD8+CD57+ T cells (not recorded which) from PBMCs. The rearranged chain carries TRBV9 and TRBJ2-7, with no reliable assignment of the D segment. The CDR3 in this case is CASSSGDPPYEQYF. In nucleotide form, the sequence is TGTGCCAGCAGCTCGGGCGACCCTCCCTACGAGCAGTACTTC. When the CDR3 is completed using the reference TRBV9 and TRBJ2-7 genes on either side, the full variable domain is DSGVTQTPKHLITATGQRVTLRCSPRSGDLSVYWYQQSLDQGLQFLIQYYNGEERAKGNILERFSAQQFPDLHSELNLSSLELGDSALYFCASSSGDPPYEQYFGPGTRLTVT.